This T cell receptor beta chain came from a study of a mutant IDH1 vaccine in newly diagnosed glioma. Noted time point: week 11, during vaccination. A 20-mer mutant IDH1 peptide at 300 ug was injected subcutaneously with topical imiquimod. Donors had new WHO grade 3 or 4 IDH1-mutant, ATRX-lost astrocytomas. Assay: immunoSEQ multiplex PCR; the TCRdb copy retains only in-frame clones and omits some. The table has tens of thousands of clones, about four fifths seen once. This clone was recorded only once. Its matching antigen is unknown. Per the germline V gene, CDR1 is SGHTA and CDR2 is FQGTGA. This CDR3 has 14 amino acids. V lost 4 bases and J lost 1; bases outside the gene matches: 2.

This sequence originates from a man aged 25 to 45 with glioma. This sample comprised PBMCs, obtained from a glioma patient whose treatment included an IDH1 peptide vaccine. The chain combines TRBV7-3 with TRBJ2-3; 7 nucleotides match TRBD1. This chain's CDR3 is CASSYRGGTDTQYF. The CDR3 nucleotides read TGTGCCAGCAGCTACAGGGGTGGCACAGATACGCAGTATTTT.